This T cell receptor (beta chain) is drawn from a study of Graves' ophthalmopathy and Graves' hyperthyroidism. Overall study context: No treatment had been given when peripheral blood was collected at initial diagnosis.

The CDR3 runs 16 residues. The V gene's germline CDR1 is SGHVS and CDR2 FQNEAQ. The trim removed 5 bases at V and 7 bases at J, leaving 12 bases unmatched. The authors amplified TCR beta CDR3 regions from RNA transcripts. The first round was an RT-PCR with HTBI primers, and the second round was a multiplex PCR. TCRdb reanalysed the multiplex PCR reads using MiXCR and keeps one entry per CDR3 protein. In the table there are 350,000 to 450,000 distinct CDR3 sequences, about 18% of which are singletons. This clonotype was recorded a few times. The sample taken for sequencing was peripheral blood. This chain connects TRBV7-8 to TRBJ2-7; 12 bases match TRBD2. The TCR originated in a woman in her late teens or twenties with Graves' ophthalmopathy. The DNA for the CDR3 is TGTGCCAGCAGCAGGGGGCTAGCGGGAGGGCCGGTTGAGCAGTACTTC. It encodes CASSRGLAGGPVEQYF.